This T cell receptor (beta chain) was obtained from a study of cytomegalovirus exposure and HLA in healthy donors. Study-wide results and caveats: Productive rates of about 90% or about 30% were seen for most TCR beta V segments in an earlier analysis. Associated with cytomegalovirus, according to the listing, were some 180 TCR beta chains.

PCR used 60 Vbeta primers and 13 Jbeta primers. Per the original data handling: The count from a later analysis was tens of millions of unique TCR beta chains, 9 million to 12 million of them shared. Measured with immunoSEQ multiplex PCR; TCRdb has only the in-frame clones, and not every one. That table supplies the V and J calls and clone size; D and trimming were determined from the DNA. Altogether 100,000 to 120,000 clones are present, over 70% being singletons, with the ten largest covering around 5.1%. To note about this clone: Its antigen is not known. The sample carries other DNA sequences with the same CDR3.

The CDR3 sequence is 10 residues long. V was clipped by 6 bases and J by 2 bases, with 4 bases between them. Germline V CDR1 and CDR2: DFQATT, SNEGSKA (reference sequence). The V gene is TRBV20-1, the J gene TRBJ2-5; D not resolved. Specimen: PBMCs. This TCR was sampled from a male donor in good health and CMV-seronegative. CDR3 sequence: CSALQETQYF. CDR3 bases: TGCAGTGCGCTACAAGAGACCCAGTACTTC.